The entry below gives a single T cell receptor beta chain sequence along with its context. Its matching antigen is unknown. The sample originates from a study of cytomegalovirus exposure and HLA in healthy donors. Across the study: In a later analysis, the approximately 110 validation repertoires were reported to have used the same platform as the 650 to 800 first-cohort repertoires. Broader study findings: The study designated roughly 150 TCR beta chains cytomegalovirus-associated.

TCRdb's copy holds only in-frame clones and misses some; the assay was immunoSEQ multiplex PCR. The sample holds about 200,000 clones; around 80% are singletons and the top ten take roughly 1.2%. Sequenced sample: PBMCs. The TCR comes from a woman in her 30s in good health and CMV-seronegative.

The CDR3 reads CASSPTGFNEQYF. The CDR3 nucleotides are TGCGCCAGCAGCCCCACAGGGTTCAACGAGCAGTACTTC. The chain joins TRBV5-1 to TRBJ2-7, with a tentative D call TRBD1 (6 bases). Trimming left V 4 bases short and J 5 bases short, with 13 bases between. CDR1 is SGHRS and CDR2 is YFSETQ in the germline V gene. CDR3 size: 13 residues.